This passage covers 22 T cell receptor beta chains from one sample sequenced in a study of blood T cell repertoires in COVID-19. Produced via immunoSEQ multiplex PCR; TCRdb's table is partial and in-frame only. The table includes about 120,000 clones, about four fifths detected once. The sequencing sample was made of peripheral blood. Receptors originate from a human donor in a cohort sampled during active COVID-19.

In regard to this clone: Different DNA sequences within this sample yield the same CDR3. This sequence joins TRBV3-1 (or the pseudogene TRBV3-2) and TRBJ2-7, with TRBD1 identical over 9 bases. The CDR3 spans 14 residues. Germline assignment: CDR1 LGHDT and CDR2 YNNKEL (reference sequence). The ends lost 3 bases at V and 0 bases at J; junction bases unmatched: 0. The CDR3 DNA follows: TGTGCCAGCAGCCAGGGACAGGGCTCCTACGAGCAGTACTTC. Its translation is CASSQGQGSYEQYF.

In regard to this clone: A read error may produce the germline difference seen at one junction end. The J gene is TRBJ2-7, the V gene TRBV7-2; D is possibly TRBD2 (6 bases). Germline values: CDR1 SGHTA, CDR2 FQGNSA. The CDR3 totals 13 residues. CDR3 sequence: CASTLTAGGGQYF. The CDR3 DNA sequence: TGTGCCAGCACCTTAACTGCTGGGGGAGGGCAGTACTTC. Combining the CDR3 with reference TRBV7-2 and TRBJ2-7 gives the whole variable domain GAGVSQSPSNKVTEKGKDVELRCDPISGHTALYWYRQSLGQGLEFLIYFQGNSAPDKSGLPSDRFSAERTGGSVSTLTIQRTQQEDSAVYLCASTLTAGGGQYFGPGTRLTVT.

This clone came up a few times. The chain uses TRBV29-1 and TRBJ2-7; 10 bases are a match to TRBD1. With 6 bases clipped from V and 5 bases from J, the junction kept 10 bases outside the gene matches. CDR3 length: 14 residues. Germline V lookup: CDR1 SQVTM, CDR2 ANQGSEA. CDR3 nucleotides: TGCAGCGTCGGCCGGGACAGGGGAGTGAACGAGCAGTACTTC. It translates to CSVGRDRGVNEQYF.

V gene TRBV6-5 combines with J gene TRBJ1-1; D call uncertain. Trimming removed 4 bases from V and 1 base from J, with 7 bases in between. CDR1 and CDR2 from the germline V gene are MNHEY and SVGAGI. This CDR3 has 13 amino acids. CDR3 amino acids: CASSSSPNTEAFF. Here the CDR3 DNA reads TGTGCCAGCAGTTCGAGTCCGAACACTGAAGCTTTCTTT.

This clone was seen only a few times. The J gene is TRBJ2-7, the V gene TRBV28, with 11 bases matching TRBD2. Germline V gives CDR1 MDHEN, CDR2 SYDVKM. Trimming removed 8 bases from V and 1 base from J; junction bases left unmatched: 10. This CDR3 is 16 amino acids long. The CDR3: CASLTSGSGKSYEQYF. CDR3 in DNA: TGTGCCAGCCTTACTAGCGGGAGTGGTAAGTCCTACGAGCAGTACTTC.

Here the CDR3 reads CASSPGPEGNTEAFF. Written as DNA, the CDR3 is TGTGCCAGCAGTCCGGGTCCTGAGGGAAACACTGAAGCTTTCTTT. The chain joins TRBV28 to TRBJ1-1; D not resolved. Germline V gives CDR1 MDHEN, CDR2 SYDVKM. The length of the CDR3 is 15 residues. V gave up 5 bases and J gave up 2 bases, with 15 bases separating them.

CDR3 coding DNA: TGTGCCAGCAGTCTTACTAGCGGGGGGGCGCACAATGAGCAGTTCTTC. This translates into CASSLTSGGAHNEQFF. The gene calls are TRBV6-2 or TRBV6-3 and TRBJ2-1; TRBD2 matches at 13 bases. This CDR3 has 16 residues. Unmatched junction bases numbered 6, after V lost 5 bases and J lost 5 bases. The germline V gene encodes CDR1 MNHEY and CDR2 SVGEGT.

The chain has TRBV25-1 and TRBJ1-2; 8 bases map to TRBD1. This CDR3 spans 14 amino acids. The germline V gene encodes CDR1 MGHDK and CDR2 SYGVNS. Trimming took 2 bases from V and 5 from J; bases not matched to a gene: 4. DNA of the CDR3: TGTGCCAGCAGTGAACCTGACAGGGGATATGGCTACACCTTC. Its protein is CASSEPDRGYGYTF.

The chain is built from TRBV7-2 and TRBJ1-1, with D possibly TRBD1 on 6 matching bases. The germline CDR1 and CDR2 sequences are SGHTA and FQGNSA. CDR3 length: 15 amino acids. Deletions cut 5 bases from V and 0 bases from J, with 13 bases between. CDR3 nucleotide sequence: TGTGCCAGCAGCACGAGACAGGAGATGAACACTGAAGCTTTCTTT. Its protein is CASSTRQEMNTEAFF.

The chain joins TRBV18 to TRBJ1-1; possible D gene TRBD1, 5 bases. V shed 3 bases and J shed 4 bases, with 12 bases lying between them. The CDR3 is 14 residues long. Germline CDR1 and CDR2: KGHSH and LQKENI. CDR3: CASSPAGTGTEAFF. The CDR3 coding sequence is TGTGCCAGCTCACCGGCGGGGACGGGCACTGAAGCTTTCTTT.

This chain uses TRBV12-3 or TRBV12-4 with TRBJ1-2; TRBD1 matches 10 bases. J lost 13 bases, V lost 7 bases, and 6 bases had no gene match. This CDR3 comprises 11 residues. CDR3 loop: CASTPDRGLTF. The CDR3 nucleotides are TGTGCCAGCACCCCCGACAGGGGGCTCACCTTC.

J is TRBJ2-1 and V is TRBV7-6; D may be TRBD2 (6 bases). Germline assignment: CDR1 SGHVS and CDR2 FNYEAQ. V lost 6 bases, J lost 0 bases, and 18 bases lay in between. The CDR3 extends over 17 amino acids. The CDR3 is CASRVGAGTGSYNEQFF. For the CDR3, the DNA is TGTGCCAGCAGGGTAGGGGCTGGGACTGGCTCCTACAATGAGCAGTTCTTC.

This chain uses TRBV9 with TRBJ1-6; no reliable D call. Per the germline V gene, CDR1 is SGDLS and CDR2 is YYNGEE. The length of the CDR3 is 14 residues. The V end was cut by 0 bases, the J end by 7 bases, with 8 bases between. The CDR3 nucleotides read TGTGCCAGCAGCGTAGGAGTGGAGAATTCACCCCTCCACTTT. This codes for CASSVGVENSPLHF.

The V call is TRBV7-9, the J call TRBJ2-7, with 8 positions matching TRBD2. Per the germline V gene, CDR1 is SEHNR and CDR2 is FQNEAQ (reference sequence). The CDR3 sequence is 14 residues long. Trimming cost V 5 bases and J 6 bases; bases outside gene matches: 9. The CDR3 sequence: CASSPGRGAGEQYF. The CDR3 DNA sequence: TGTGCCAGCAGCCCCGGGCGGGGGGCGGGCGAGCAGTACTTC.

The chain joins TRBV7-2 to TRBJ2-3; TRBD1 matches at 11 bases. V lost 6 bases to trimming and J lost 3 bases; unmatched junction nucleotides: 8. The CDR3 is 16 amino acids. In germline, CDR1 is SGHTA, CDR2 FQGNSA. The CDR3 region has the DNA TGTGCCAGCAGGAGAGGACAGGGGGCGTCAACAGATACGCAGTATTTT. Amino acid sequence: CASRRGQGASTDTQYF.

J is TRBJ2-5 and V is TRBV27; D may be TRBD2 (7 bases). V lost 5 bases and J 1 base, leaving 17 bases between the germline ends. The germline gives CDR1 MNHEY, CDR2 SMNVEV (reference sequence). This CDR3 spans 16 amino acids. CDR3 sequence reads: CASSRGGGGLQETQYF. The CDR3, as DNA: TGTGCCAGCAGTCGAGGGGGGGGAGGACTCCAAGAGACCCAGTACTTC.

The V call is TRBV5-1, the J call TRBJ1-1; 8 bases map to TRBD1. The trim removed 0 bases at V and 3 bases at J, leaving 4 bases unmatched. Germline CDR1 SGHRS, CDR2 YFSETQ. This CDR3 comprises 15 residues. The CDR3 DNA reads TGCGCCAGCAGCTTGGGGACAGGGAGAGACACTGAAGCTTTCTTT. As protein: CASSLGTGRDTEAFF.

The chain combines TRBV4-1 with TRBJ1-1; D gene ambiguous. The CDR3 is 14 residues long. V lost 1 base and J 1 base, leaving 7 bases between the germline ends. Germline lookup yields CDR1 MGHRA and CDR2 YSYEKL. Here the CDR3 DNA reads TGCGCCAGCAGCCAAGTCTCCCCGAACACTGAAGCTTTCTTT. Protein: CASSQVSPNTEAFF.

The chain is built from TRBV6-2 or TRBV6-3 and TRBJ2-7; D unresolved. Germline values: CDR1 MNHEY, CDR2 SVGEGT. The V gene lost 2 bases and the J gene lost 5 bases, with 7 bases spanning the gap. CDR3 size: 12 residues. In DNA form, the CDR3 reads TGTGCCAGCAGTTACCTTGGGCACGAGCAGTACTTC. Its translation is CASSYLGHEQYF.

This chain uses TRBV29-1 with TRBJ1-1; perhaps TRBD1 as D (5 bases). V dropped 3 bases and J dropped 5 bases, with 16 bases sitting between them. CDR1 is SQVTM and CDR2 is ANQGSEA in the germline V gene. This CDR3 region has 14 residues. The CDR3 DNA reads TGCAGCGTTGACGGGCAGGGACGGGGGACTGAAGCTTTCTTT. Its translation is CSVDGQGRGTEAFF. The variable domain in full, with the rest retrieved from reference TRBV29-1 and TRBJ1-1, is SAVISQKPSRDICQRGTSLTIQCQVDSQVTMMFWYRQQPGQSLTLIATANQGSEATYESGFVIDKFPISRPNLTFSTLTVSNMSPEDSSIYLCSVDGQGRGTEAFFGQGTRLTVV.

This clone occurred many times. This rearrangement joins TRBV11-2 to TRBJ2-7; the match to TRBD2 covers 12 bases. This CDR3 comprises 17 residues. Losses at the gene ends were 7 bases for V and 2 bases for J; bases not matched to a gene: 12. Germline assignment: CDR1 SGHAT and CDR2 FQNNGV. The CDR3 protein is CASTPLAGGLSPYEQYF. The CDR3 nucleotides are TGTGCCAGCACGCCGCTAGCGGGAGGGCTCTCCCCCTACGAGCAGTACTTC. Based on the CDR3 plus reference TRBV11-2 and TRBJ2-7, the full variable domain is EAGVAQSPRYKIIEKRQSVAFWCNPISGHATLYWYQQILGQGPKLLIQFQNNGVVDDSQLPKDRFSAERLKGVDSTLKIQPAKLEDSAVYLCASTPLAGGLSPYEQYFGPGTRLTVT.

The CDR3 DNA sequence: TGTGCCAGCAGCTCCACGTTCATCGGGACAGGGCCTAACACCGGGGAGCTGTTTTTT. Its protein product is CASSSTFIGTGPNTGELFF. The chain links TRBV6-6 to TRBJ2-2, with TRBD1 identical over 9 bases. This CDR3 is built from 19 residues. Germline CDR1 MNHNY, CDR2 SVGAGI (reference sequence). Trimming cost V 6 bases and J 2 bases; bases outside gene matches: 16.